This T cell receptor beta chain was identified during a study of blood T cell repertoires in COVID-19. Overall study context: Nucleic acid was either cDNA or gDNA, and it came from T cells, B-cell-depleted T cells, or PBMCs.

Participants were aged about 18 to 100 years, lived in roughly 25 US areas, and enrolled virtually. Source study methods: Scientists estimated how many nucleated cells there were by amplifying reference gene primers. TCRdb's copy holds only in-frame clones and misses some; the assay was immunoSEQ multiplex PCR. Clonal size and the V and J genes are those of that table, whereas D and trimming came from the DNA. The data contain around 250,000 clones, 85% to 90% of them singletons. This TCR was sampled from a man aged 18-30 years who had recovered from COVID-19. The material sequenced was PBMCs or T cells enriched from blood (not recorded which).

The CDR3 bases are TGCGCCAGCAGCTTGGGTCGCGGTCAGGGGGGCTACGAGCAGTACTTC. Translation gives CASSLGRGQGGYEQYF. The chain recombines TRBV5-1 with TRBJ2-7; maybe TRBD1 (7 bases). The CDR3 contains 16 residues. Trimming took 0 bases from V and 3 from J, leaving 16 bases between them. Germline V gene sequence: CDR1 SGHRS, CDR2 YFSETQ.